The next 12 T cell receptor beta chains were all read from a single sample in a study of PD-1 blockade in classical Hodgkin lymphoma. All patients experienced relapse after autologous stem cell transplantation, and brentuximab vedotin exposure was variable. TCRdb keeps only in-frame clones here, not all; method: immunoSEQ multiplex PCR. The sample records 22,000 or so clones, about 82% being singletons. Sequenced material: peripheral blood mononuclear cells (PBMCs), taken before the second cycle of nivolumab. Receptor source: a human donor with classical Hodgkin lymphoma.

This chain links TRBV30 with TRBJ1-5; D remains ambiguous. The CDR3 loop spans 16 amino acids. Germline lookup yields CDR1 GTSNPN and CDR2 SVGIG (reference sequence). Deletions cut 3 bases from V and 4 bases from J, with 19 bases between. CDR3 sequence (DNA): TGTGCCTGGAGCCTCTTGGCGTCAGGCTCAAATCAGCCCCAGCATTTT. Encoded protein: CAWSLLASGSNQPQHF. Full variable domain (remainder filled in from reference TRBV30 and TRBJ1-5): SQTIHQWPATLVQPVGSPLSLECTVEGTSNPNLYWYRQAAGRGLQLLFYSVGIGQISSEVPQNLSASRPQDRQFILSSKKLLLSDSGFYLCAWSLLASGSNQPQHFGDGTRLSIL.

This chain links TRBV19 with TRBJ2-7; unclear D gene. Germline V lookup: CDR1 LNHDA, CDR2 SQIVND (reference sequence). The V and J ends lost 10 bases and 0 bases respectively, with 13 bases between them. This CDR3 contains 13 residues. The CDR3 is CATAATGSYEQYV. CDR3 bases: TGTGCCACCGCCGCGACGGGCTCCTACGAGCAGTACGTC.

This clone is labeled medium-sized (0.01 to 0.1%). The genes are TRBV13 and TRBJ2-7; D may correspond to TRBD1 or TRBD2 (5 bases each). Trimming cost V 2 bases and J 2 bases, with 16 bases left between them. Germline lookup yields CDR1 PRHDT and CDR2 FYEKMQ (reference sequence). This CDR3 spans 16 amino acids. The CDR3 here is CASSLYSGPRPYEQYV. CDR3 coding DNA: TGTGCCAGCAGCTTATATTCGGGGCCTCGTCCCTACGAGCAGTACGTC.

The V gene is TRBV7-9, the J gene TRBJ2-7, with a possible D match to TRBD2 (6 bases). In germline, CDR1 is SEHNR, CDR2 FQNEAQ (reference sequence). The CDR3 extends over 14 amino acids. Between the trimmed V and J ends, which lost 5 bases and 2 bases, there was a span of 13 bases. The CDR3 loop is CASSATRAPYEQYF. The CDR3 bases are TGTGCCAGCAGCGCGACTAGGGCACCCTACGAGCAGTACTTC.

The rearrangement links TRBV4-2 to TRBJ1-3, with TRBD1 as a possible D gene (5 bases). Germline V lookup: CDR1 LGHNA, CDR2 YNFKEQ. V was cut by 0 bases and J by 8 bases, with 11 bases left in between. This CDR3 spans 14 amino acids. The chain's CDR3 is CASSQDGSGYTIYF. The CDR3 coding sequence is TGTGCCAGCAGCCAAGATGGGTCAGGGTACACCATATATTTT.

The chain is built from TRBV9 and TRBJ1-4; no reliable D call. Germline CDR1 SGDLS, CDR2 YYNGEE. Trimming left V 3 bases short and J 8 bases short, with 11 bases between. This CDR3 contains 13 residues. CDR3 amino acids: CASSAWEGEKLFF. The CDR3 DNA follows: TGTGCCAGCAGCGCGTGGGAAGGCGAAAAACTGTTTTTT.

The CDR3 DNA is TGTGCCAGCAGCTCGGGGACTTTTCAGCCCCAGCATTTT. Its translation: CASSSGTFQPQHF. This chain joins TRBV11-2 and TRBJ1-5, with D maybe TRBD1 (5 bases). Germline V CDR1 and CDR2: SGHAT, FQNNGV. V shed 4 bases and J shed 6 bases, with 10 bases lying between them. The CDR3 covers 13 residues.

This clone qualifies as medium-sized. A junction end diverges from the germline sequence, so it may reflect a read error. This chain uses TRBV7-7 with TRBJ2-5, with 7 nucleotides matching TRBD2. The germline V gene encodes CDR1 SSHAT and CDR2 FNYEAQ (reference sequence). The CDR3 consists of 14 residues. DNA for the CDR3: TGTGCTAGCAGCTTCGGCGGGAGCCAAGAGACCCAGTACTTC. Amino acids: CASSFGGSQETQYF.

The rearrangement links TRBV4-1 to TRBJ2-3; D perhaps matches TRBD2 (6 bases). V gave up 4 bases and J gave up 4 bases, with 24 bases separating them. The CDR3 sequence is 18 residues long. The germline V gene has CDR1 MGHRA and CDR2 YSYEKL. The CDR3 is CASSRSTRETSGADTQYF. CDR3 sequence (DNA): TGCGCCAGCAGCCGTAGTACCCGGGAGACATCGGGGGCAGATACGCAGTATTTT.

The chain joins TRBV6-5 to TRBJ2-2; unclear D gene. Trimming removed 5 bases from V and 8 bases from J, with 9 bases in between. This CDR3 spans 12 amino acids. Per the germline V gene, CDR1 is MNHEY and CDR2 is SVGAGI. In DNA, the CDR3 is TGTGCCAGCAGTCGCCCCGGAGGGGAGCTGTTTTTT. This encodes CASSRPGGELFF.

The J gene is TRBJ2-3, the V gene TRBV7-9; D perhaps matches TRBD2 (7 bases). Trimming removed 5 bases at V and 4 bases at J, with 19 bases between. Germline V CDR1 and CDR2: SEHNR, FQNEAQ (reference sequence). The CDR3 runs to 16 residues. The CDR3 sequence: CASSPGTGGNSDTQYF. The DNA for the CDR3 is TGTGCCAGCAGCCCAGGGACGGGGGGCAATTCAGATACGCAGTATTTT.

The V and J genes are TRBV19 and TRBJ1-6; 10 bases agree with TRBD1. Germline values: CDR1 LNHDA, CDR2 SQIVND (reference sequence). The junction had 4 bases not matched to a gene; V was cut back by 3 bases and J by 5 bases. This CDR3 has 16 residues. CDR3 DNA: TGTGCCAGTAGTATCTCAGGACAGGGGGATAATTCACCCCTCCACTTT. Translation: CASSISGQGDNSPLHF. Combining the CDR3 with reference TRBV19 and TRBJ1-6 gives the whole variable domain DGGITQSPKYLFRKEGQNVTLSCEQNLNHDAMYWYRQDPGQGLRLIYYSQIVNDFQKGDIAEGYSVSREKKESFPLTVTSAQKNPTAFYLCASSISGQGDNSPLHFGNGTRLTVT.